The 18 T cell receptor beta chains reported below all come from one sample, sequenced in a study of cytomegalovirus exposure and HLA in healthy donors. Libraries were prepared by immunoSEQ multiplex PCR; TCRdb keeps only in-frame clonotypes and omits some of them. The repertoire holds roughly 140,000 clones, with about 89% as singletons. Sequencing input: PBMCs. Receptors were obtained from a woman younger than 30 in good health and CMV-seropositive.

On this clone itself: Within the sample, other DNA sequences also encode this same CDR3. The gene calls are TRBV7-9 and TRBJ2-7, with 7 bases fitting TRBD2. Looked up from germline, CDR1 is SEHNR and CDR2 is FQNEAQ (reference sequence). V shed 1 base, J shed 0 bases, and the junction held 0 bases outside the gene matches. The CDR3 consists of 14 residues. The CDR3 bases are TGTGCCAGCAGCTTAGGGGAGGGCTCCTACGAGCAGTACTTC. Its translation is CASSLGEGSYEQYF.

The rearrangement joins TRBV6-5 to TRBJ1-1; TRBD1 aligns across 9 bases. V trimming: 6 bases; J trimming: 6 bases; junction bases outside the gene matches: 5. The V gene's germline CDR1 is MNHEY and CDR2 SVGAGI. The CDR3 contains 13 residues. The chain's CDR3 is CASSLRDRAEAFF. The CDR3, as DNA: TGTGCCAGCAGCCTCCGGGACAGGGCTGAAGCTTTCTTT.

This CDR3 reads CASSPLSRDTYYGYTF. The DNA of the CDR3 is TGTGCCAGTAGTCCACTGTCCCGGGACACGTACTATGGCTACACCTTC. The chain recombines TRBV19 with TRBJ1-2; a possible D gene is TRBD1 (6 bases). This CDR3 has 16 amino acids. Germline V gene sequence: CDR1 LNHDA, CDR2 SQIVND (reference sequence). V was cut by 5 bases and J by 3 bases, with 19 bases left in between.

The chain recombines TRBV2 with TRBJ1-2; D is unclear. The germline CDR1 and CDR2 sequences are SNHLY and FYNNEI. V was trimmed by 7 bases and J by 4 bases, leaving 13 bases between them. CDR3 length: 13 residues. Here the CDR3 reads CASNQGRVYGYTF. CDR3 DNA sequence: TGTGCCAGCAACCAAGGGAGGGTCTATGGCTACACCTTC.

This chain joins TRBV19 and TRBJ2-3; perhaps TRBD2 as D (5 bases). The CDR3 length is 13 residues. Trimming took 1 base from V and 3 from J, leaving 5 bases between them. Germline values: CDR1 LNHDA, CDR2 SQIVND (reference sequence). The CDR3 sequence is CASSIGGTDTQYF. The DNA of the CDR3 is TGTGCCAGTAGTATAGGCGGGACAGATACGCAGTATTTT.

This clone appeared once. The chain is built from TRBV18 and TRBJ2-5; D call uncertain. This CDR3 region has 14 residues. Germline V gene sequence: CDR1 KGHSH, CDR2 LQKENI. V shed 3 bases and J shed 1 base, with 9 bases lying between them. The CDR3 loop reads CASSPVQTQETQYF. CDR3 DNA sequence: TGTGCCAGCTCACCGGTACAGACCCAAGAGACCCAGTACTTC.

CDR3: CASTPRGTGGRETQYF. The CDR3 DNA follows: TGTGCCAGCACTCCCCGTGGGACAGGGGGCAGAGAGACCCAGTACTTC. V is TRBV27 and J is TRBJ2-5; TRBD1 matches at 12 bases. The J segment lost 4 bases and the V segment lost 7 bases, leaving 10 bases of the junction unmatched. Germline V lookup: CDR1 MNHEY, CDR2 SMNVEV (reference sequence). This CDR3 comprises 16 residues.

This clone came up once. This sequence joins TRBV28 and TRBJ2-7; TRBD2 might be the D (5 bases). Germline V gene sequence: CDR1 MDHEN, CDR2 SYDVKM. Between the trimmed V and J ends, which lost 6 bases and 0 bases, there was a span of 15 bases. CDR3 length equals 15 residues. This chain's CDR3 is CASRPLGGASYEQYF. The CDR3 DNA follows: TGTGCCAGCAGGCCGCTCGGAGGAGCCTCCTACGAGCAGTACTTC.

The chain has TRBV18 and TRBJ1-1; D not certain. From germline, CDR1 is KGHSH and CDR2 LQKENI. Trimming pared 4 bases from V and 4 bases from J, leaving 19 bases between. CDR3 length equals 16 residues. The CDR3 nucleotides are TGTGCCAGCTCACAGACGACACTGGGTGGTTCCACTGAAGCTTTCTTT. Translated, it gives CASSQTTLGGSTEAFF.

V and J are TRBV7-9 and TRBJ1-5, with TRBD1 matching over 9 bases. The V segment lost 3 bases and the J segment 6 bases; nucleotides outside the gene matches: 9. This CDR3 contains 16 residues. The germline V gene has CDR1 SEHNR and CDR2 FQNEAQ (reference sequence). The CDR3 bases are TGTGCCAGCAGCTTGTACGCCGGGACAGGGCCTCAGCCCCAGCATTTT. Encoded protein: CASSLYAGTGPQPQHF.

The chain employs TRBV5-1 and TRBJ2-5; TRBD1 might be the D (5 bases). The germline CDR1 and CDR2 sequences are SGHRS and YFSETQ. The CDR3 is made up of 13 amino acids. V lost 0 bases, J lost 2 bases, and 5 bases lay in between. This chain's CDR3 is CASSLGQQETQYF. CDR3 bases: TGCGCCAGCAGCTTGGGACAGCAAGAGACCCAGTACTTC. The complete variable domain, with remaining parts taken from reference TRBV5-1 and TRBJ2-5, reads KAGVTQTPRYLIKTRGQQVTLSCSPISGHRSVSWYQQTPGQGLQFLFEYFSETQRNKGNFPGRFSGRQFSNSRSEMNVSTLELGDSALYLCASSLGQQETQYFGPGTRLLVL.

The chain recombines TRBV6-5 with TRBJ2-2; 7 bases align to TRBD2. Germline values: CDR1 MNHEY, CDR2 SVGAGI. Trimming took 8 bases from V and 4 from J; bases not matched to a gene: 10. The CDR3 sequence is 15 residues long. The chain's CDR3 is CASGRSSGPTGELFF. In DNA form, the CDR3 reads TGTGCCAGCGGTCGGAGTAGCGGGCCCACCGGGGAGCTGTTTTTT.

The rearrangement uses TRBV5-6 and TRBJ2-6; D unclear. CDR3 length: 16 residues. Germline lookup yields CDR1 SGHDT and CDR2 YYEEEE. V lost 4 bases, J lost 1 base, and 12 bases lay in between. CDR3: CASSQLRASGANVLTF. CDR3 coding DNA: TGTGCCAGCAGCCAATTGCGTGCGTCTGGGGCCAACGTCCTGACTTTC.

This chain connects TRBV6-5 to TRBJ2-7; 9 nucleotides line up with TRBD2. CDR3 length: 16 residues. V was clipped by 2 bases and J by 7 bases; unmatched bases: 12. Looked up from germline, CDR1 is MNHEY and CDR2 is SVGAGI. CDR3 bases: TGTGCCAGCAGTTACCTACTTGGCGGGAGGGCGGGGGAGCAGTACTTC. Translated: CASSYLLGGRAGEQYF.

This clone was counted only a few times. This rearrangement joins TRBV5-1 to TRBJ2-5, with TRBD1 matching over 12 bases. Germline V gene lookup returns CDR1 SGHRS and CDR2 YFSETQ. V lost 1 base to trimming and J lost 2 bases; unmatched junction nucleotides: 6. This CDR3 has 17 residues. As DNA, the CDR3 is TGCGCCAGCAGCTTGTGGGGACAGGGGGCAAGTCAAGAGACCCAGTACTTC. This translates into CASSLWGQGASQETQYF. The whole variable domain, filled in from reference TRBV5-1 and TRBJ2-5, reads KAGVTQTPRYLIKTRGQQVTLSCSPISGHRSVSWYQQTPGQGLQFLFEYFSETQRNKGNFPGRFSGRQFSNSRSEMNVSTLELGDSALYLCASSLWGQGASQETQYFGPGTRLLVL.

The chain links TRBV18 to TRBJ2-2, with 10 bases matching TRBD1. The ends lost 0 bases at V and 4 bases at J; junction bases unmatched: 2. CDR1 and CDR2 from the germline V gene are KGHSH and LQKENI. This CDR3 is 16 amino acids long. The CDR3: CASSPPRTGGTGELFF. DNA of the CDR3: TGTGCCAGCTCACCACCGCGGACAGGGGGCACCGGGGAGCTGTTTTTT.

V is TRBV29-1 and J is TRBJ2-7; TRBD2 agrees at 8 bases. Per the germline V gene, CDR1 is SQVTM and CDR2 is ANQGSEA. This CDR3 is built from 15 residues. The junction had 11 bases not matched to a gene; V was cut back by 0 bases and J by 7 bases. The CDR3 region has the DNA TGCAGCGTTGAAGATCGAGCAGCGGGAGTGGGAGAGCAGTACTTC. Protein: CSVEDRAAGVGEQYF.

The genes are TRBV18 and TRBJ1-5; no reliable D call. Germline V lookup: CDR1 KGHSH, CDR2 LQKENI. This CDR3 is built from 14 residues. Trimming took off 6 bases at V and 0 bases at J, with 9 bases between the two ends. CDR3 residues: CASSGSHSNQPQHF. CDR3 nucleotides: TGTGCCAGCTCGGGCAGCCATAGCAATCAGCCCCAGCATTTT.